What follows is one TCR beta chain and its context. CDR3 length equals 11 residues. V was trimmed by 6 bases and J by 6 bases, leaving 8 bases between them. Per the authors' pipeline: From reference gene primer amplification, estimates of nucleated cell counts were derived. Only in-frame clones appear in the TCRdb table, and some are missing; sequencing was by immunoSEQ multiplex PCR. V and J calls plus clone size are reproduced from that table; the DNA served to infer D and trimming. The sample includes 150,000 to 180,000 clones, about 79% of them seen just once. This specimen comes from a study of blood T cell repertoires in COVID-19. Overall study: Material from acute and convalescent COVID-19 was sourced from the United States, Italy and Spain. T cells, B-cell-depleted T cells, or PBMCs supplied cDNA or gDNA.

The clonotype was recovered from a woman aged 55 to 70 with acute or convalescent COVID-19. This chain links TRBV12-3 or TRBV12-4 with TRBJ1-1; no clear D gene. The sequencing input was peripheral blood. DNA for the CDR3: TGTGCCAGCAGGCGGAGGGCTGAAGCTTTCTTT. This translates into CASRRRAEAFF.